This T cell receptor (beta chain) stems from a study of T cells after yellow fever vaccination (dated by TCRdb to the late 2010s). Broadly, across the study: The SMART-Seq v4 Ultra Low Input RNA kit was used to prepare libraries from fractions with low cell numbers. Bulk TCR alpha and beta repertoires were sequenced longitudinally to track T-cell clones before and after primary and booster YFV17D yellow fever vaccination. Two healthy male donors, one aged 18 to 30 and one aged 30 to 40 years, made up the cohort. Blood was drawn at multiple timepoints before and after primary and secondary immunization, with bulk PBMC replicates and cell subsets isolated. The investigation overall reported the following: A small fraction of clonotypes appeared in both the CD4 and CD8 compartments, likely as a result of convergent recombination. Computational filtering was needed because FACS-sorted repertoires could contain abundant contaminating clonotypes from the bulk population. After the booster, most of the clones that had expanded following primary vaccination were detected again (around 97% of CD4 and 88% of CD8), which suggests that memory was broadly maintained. Because the study included only a couple of donors, the extent to which the findings can be generalized is limited. The secondary T-cell response was found to be weaker but faster than the primary response, with a peak reached on day 5 rather than on day 15.

The data were produced on an Illumina NovaSeq 6000. TCR cDNA was synthesized by 5'RACE template switching, through which a universal primer site and unique molecular identifiers were introduced. Priming for cDNA synthesis came from both the TCR alpha and TCR beta constant segments. Two PCR steps were used to amplify libraries, with sample barcodes and sequencing adapters being added in the second step. Sequencing of libraries was done on Illumina HiSeq 2500 (2x100 bp) or NovaSeq (2x150 bp). The paper's data handling went like this. Reads were demultiplexed and collapsed into UMI consensus sequences with MIGEC, and V(D)J alignment was performed with MiXCR. Vaccine-responding clonotypes were defined with edgeR using replicate PBMC samples, requiring FDR below 0.01 and a log2 fold change above 5 up to day 15. Each bulk clonotype received a CD4 or CD8 identity based on whether the sequenced CD4 or CD8 repertoire contained that clonotype at higher abundance. TCRdb reran the public reads through fastp at Q25 and MiXCR, keeping productive beta chains. Each CDR3 protein appears once, grouped with its most common genes and DNA. The authors' filters were not applied to this entry. The sample table lists 250,000 to 300,000 distinct CDR3 sequences, around 9.3% of them with a count of one. The ten largest clones capture 3% to 4% of the sample.

The intended sense of this specimen's treatment or condition label: live attenuated yellow fever vaccine strain. A standard Ficoll-Paque protocol was used to isolate PBMCs from peripheral blood. Dynabeads CD4 and CD8 positive selection kits were used to isolate the CD4 and CD8 T-cell fractions. TriZol was used to extract RNA from bulk PBMCs, from CD4 and CD8 fractions, and from dextramer-positive and dextramer-negative fractions. This clonotype was counted at least ten times. This clone's antigen is unknown. No quality values exist for individual bases; no much larger clone is one base distant. Here the sequenced sample was CD4+ T cells sorted from PBMCs, taken 5 days after the yellow fever booster vaccination. This TCR came from a man younger than 35 who received the YFV17D yellow fever vaccine.

The CDR3 reads CASSLRLDGGYTF. The nucleotide sequence is given as TGTGCCAGCAGCCTTAGGCTCGACGGTGGCTACACCTTC. This chain is built from TRBV14 and TRBJ1-2, with no D gene named confidently. Including cysteine and phenylalanine, the CDR3 has 13 amino acids. This entry keeps only the CDR3 DNA: 39 bases, framed from base 1. In the germline V gene, CDR1 corresponds to SGHDN and CDR2 to FVKESK. V is reduced by 4 bases and J by 7 bases, leaving a spacing of 13 bases between them. The full variable domain, with segments outside the CDR3 supplied by the reference TRBV14 and TRBJ1-2 proteins, appears as EAGVTQFPSHSVIEKGQTVTLRCDPISGHDNLYWYRRVMGKEIKFLLHFVKESKQDESGMPNNRFLAERTGGTYSTLKVQPAELEDSGVYFCASSLRLDGGYTFGSGTRLTVV.